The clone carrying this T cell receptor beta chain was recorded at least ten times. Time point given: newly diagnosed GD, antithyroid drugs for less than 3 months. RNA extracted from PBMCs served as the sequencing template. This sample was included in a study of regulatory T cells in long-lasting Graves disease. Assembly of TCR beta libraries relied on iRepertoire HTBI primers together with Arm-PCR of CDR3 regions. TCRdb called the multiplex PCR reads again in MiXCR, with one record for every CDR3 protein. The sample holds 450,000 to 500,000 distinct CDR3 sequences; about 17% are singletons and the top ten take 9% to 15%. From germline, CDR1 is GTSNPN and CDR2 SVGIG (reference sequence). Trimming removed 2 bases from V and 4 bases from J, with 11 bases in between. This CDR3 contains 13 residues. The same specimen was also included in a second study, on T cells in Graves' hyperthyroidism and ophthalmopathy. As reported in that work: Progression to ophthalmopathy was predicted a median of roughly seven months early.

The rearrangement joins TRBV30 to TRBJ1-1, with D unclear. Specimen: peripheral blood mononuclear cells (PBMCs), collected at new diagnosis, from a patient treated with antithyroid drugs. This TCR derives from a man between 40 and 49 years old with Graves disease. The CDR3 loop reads CAWSPPPGTEAFF. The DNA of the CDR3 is TGTGCCTGGAGTCCCCCCCCGGGCACTGAAGCTTTCTTT.